The 25 T cell receptor beta chains in this list originate from one sample, sequenced in a study of blood T cells in healthy people across ages. A second roughly 6 to 11 cycle PCR used barcoded and J-beta primers. TCRdb re-called the 5' RACE reads with MiXCR, one entry per CDR3 protein. The sample lists about 560,000 distinct CDR3 sequences; about 27% were seen once. These sequences were also reported in another study, on T cells of mothers and their children.

Sequencing used blood. These receptor sequences come from a boy aged 2 to 9 in good health.

The V and J genes are TRBV29-1 and TRBJ1-2; 7 positions agree with TRBD1. The V and J ends lost 8 bases and 2 bases, in that order; junction bases with no gene match: 8. The CDR3 runs 13 residues. Germline CDR1 SQVTM, CDR2 ANQGSEA. As DNA, the CDR3 is TGCAGCTCTTCACAGGGGCTCAACTATGGCTACACCTTC. Translated: CSSSQGLNYGYTF.

V and J are TRBV29-1 and TRBJ2-6; tentatively, D is TRBD1 (5 bases). V was cut by 4 bases and J by 0 bases, with 7 bases left in between. This CDR3 region has 14 residues. Per the germline V gene, CDR1 is SQVTM and CDR2 is ANQGSEA. Here the CDR3 DNA reads TGCAGCGTTGCGGACATCTCTGGGGCCAACGTCCTGACTTTC. Translated: CSVADISGANVLTF. Full variable domain (rest looked up from reference TRBV29-1 and TRBJ2-6): SAVISQKPSRDICQRGTSLTIQCQVDSQVTMMFWYRQQPGQSLTLIATANQGSEATYESGFVIDKFPISRPNLTFSTLTVSNMSPEDSSIYLCSVADISGANVLTFGAGSRLTVL.

The rearrangement joins TRBV19 to TRBJ2-4; D perhaps matches TRBD1 (5 bases). The CDR3 contains 15 residues. V lost 6 bases to trimming and J lost 6 bases, with 18 bases between them. Germline CDR1 reads LNHDA; CDR2 reads SQIVND (reference sequence). The CDR3 coding sequence is TGTGCCAGTAGCATAACTCCAGGGTTTTTAAACATTCAGTACTTC. Its translation is CASSITPGFLNIQYF.

The genes are TRBV12-3 or TRBV12-4 and TRBJ1-3; D might be TRBD1 (5 bases). The length of the CDR3 is 14 residues. V gave up 5 bases and J gave up 3 bases, with 11 bases separating them. The CDR3 DNA is TGTGCCAGCAGTATGGGGACGGATGGAAACACCATATATTTT. This sequence encodes CASSMGTDGNTIYF.

The chain recombines TRBV6-1 with TRBJ2-3, with 7 positions matching TRBD2. This CDR3 comprises 17 residues. Germline V lookup: CDR1 MNHNS, CDR2 SASEGT. After removal of 4 bases from V and 1 base from J, the junction contained 11 bases not matched to a gene. The CDR3 DNA follows: TGTGCCAGCAGTGGTCCCACTTCTAGCGGACGCACAGATACGCAGTATTTT. It encodes CASSGPTSSGRTDTQYF.

The V call is TRBV4-1, the J call TRBJ2-3, with 10 nucleotides matching TRBD2. The length of the CDR3 is 16 residues. From germline, CDR1 is MGHRA and CDR2 YSYEKL. The V gene end was trimmed by 0 bases and the J gene end by 6 bases; junction bases not matched to a gene: 6. The CDR3 DNA sequence: TGCGCCAGCAGCCAAGAGGCTAGCGGGAGAACCGATACGCAGTATTTT. As protein: CASSQEASGRTDTQYF.

V usage is TRBV12-3 or TRBV12-4 and J usage is TRBJ1-3, with 8 bases that match TRBD1. This CDR3 is built from 15 residues. Unmatched junction bases numbered 6, after V lost 4 bases and J lost 4 bases. CDR3 in DNA: TGTGCCAGCAGTTACGACAGGGGAAGAGGAAACACCATATATTTT. Amino acids: CASSYDRGRGNTIYF.

The chain uses TRBV20-1 and TRBJ2-7; D is undetermined. From germline, CDR1 is DFQATT and CDR2 SNEGSKA (reference sequence). The CDR3 is made up of 12 amino acids. V lost 3 bases to trimming and J lost 2 bases, with 8 bases between them. CDR3 coding DNA: TGCAGTGCTAGCCATCGGGCCTACGAGCAGTACTTC. It is translated as CSASHRAYEQYF.

This clonotype was seen repeatedly, ten times or more. J is TRBJ2-1 and V is TRBV10-3; 13 positions agree with TRBD2. CDR1 is ENHRY, CDR2 SYGVKD, per germline. With V trimmed by 10 bases and J by 7 bases, 4 bases remained unmatched. The CDR3 totals 13 residues. CDR3 bases: TGTGCCACAGGACTAGCGGGAGCGAATGAGCAGTTCTTC. Protein sequence: CATGLAGANEQFF.

This clonotype was detected a few times. The CDR3: CASSFRPGAPSYEQYF. The DNA for the CDR3 is TGTGCCAGCAGTTTTCGCCCGGGCGCGCCGTCCTACGAGCAGTACTTC. This chain uses TRBV27 with TRBJ2-7, with D unresolved. CDR1 is MNHEY and CDR2 is SMNVEV in the germline V gene (reference sequence). V lost 3 bases, J lost 1 base, and 16 bases lay in between. This CDR3 is built from 16 residues.

The genes are TRBV29-1 and TRBJ2-1; either TRBD1 or TRBD2 may fit D (5 bases each). The germline V and J ends were trimmed by 2 bases and 3 bases, with 14 bases remaining between them. The CDR3 has 15 residues. Germline V gives CDR1 SQVTM, CDR2 ANQGSEA. DNA for the CDR3: TGCAGCGTTGAACACGGGGCAGGGAACTACAATGAGCAGTTCTTC. Translated: CSVEHGAGNYNEQFF.

V and J are TRBV28 and TRBJ2-7; 9 nucleotides line up with TRBD1. Germline V gives CDR1 MDHEN, CDR2 SYDVKM. The CDR3 is 16 residues long. After removal of 3 bases from V and 3 bases from J, the junction contained 9 bases not matched to a gene. CDR3 nucleotide sequence: TGTGCCAGCAGTTTCTATAGGGACAGGGCCATCTACGAGCAGTACTTC. It encodes CASSFYRDRAIYEQYF.

The gene calls are TRBV7-9 and TRBJ2-3; the D gene is possibly TRBD2 (7 bases). Germline CDR1 reads SEHNR; CDR2 reads FQNEAQ (reference sequence). There are 16 residues in the CDR3. With 5 bases removed from V and 4 bases from J, the gap between germline ends came to 19 bases. CDR3 in amino acids: CASSPGVAGAPDTQYF. CDR3 DNA: TGTGCCAGCAGCCCAGGAGTTGCGGGGGCCCCAGATACGCAGTATTTT.

The rearrangement joins TRBV7-9 to TRBJ2-1, with D tentatively TRBD1 (5 bases). The CDR3 totals 14 residues. Per germline, CDR1 SEHNR and CDR2 FQNEAQ (reference sequence). V lost 1 base to trimming and J lost 4 bases, with 8 bases between them. The CDR3 nucleotides read TGTGCCAGCAGCTTAGATACAGGATACAATGAGCAGTTCTTC. Residues: CASSLDTGYNEQFF.

This clonotype appeared many times. The rearrangement uses TRBV5-1 and TRBJ2-7, with no clear D. CDR3 length equals 13 residues. V gave up 0 bases and J gave up 1 base, with 5 bases separating them. Germline V gene data show CDR1 as SGHRS and CDR2 as YFSETQ. The CDR3 bases are TGCGCCAGCAGCTTGGAGGGTTCCTACGAGCAGTACTTC. Translating gives CASSLEGSYEQYF.

This clonotype was seen a handful of times. V and J are TRBV7-2 and TRBJ2-7; TRBD2 matches at 8 bases. V lost 4 bases and J lost 3; bases outside the gene matches: 8. The germline CDR1 and CDR2 sequences are SGHTA and FQGNSA. There are 15 residues in the CDR3. The CDR3 reads CASSSDPLAVYEQYF. The CDR3 DNA reads as TGTGCCAGCAGCTCAGATCCACTAGCGGTCTACGAGCAGTACTTC.

This clonotype was found a few times. This chain joins TRBV12-5 and TRBJ2-5; TRBD2 matches at 10 bases. The J call may be in error: the DNA end matches TRBJ2-1 better. The CDR3 runs to 16 residues. The germline V gene encodes CDR1 LGHNT and CDR2 FRNRAP. The CDR3, as DNA: TGTGCTAGTGGTTTAACCGGGACTAGCGCGTACAATGAGCAGTTCTTC. Protein: CASGLTGTSAYNEQFF.

The chain carries TRBV10-3 and TRBJ2-3, with 7 bases identical to TRBD2. CDR1 and CDR2 (germline): ENHRY, SYGVKD. The CDR3 totals 15 residues. Trimming at V came to 1 base and at J to 4 bases, leaving 5 bases not matched to a gene. CDR3 coding DNA: TGTGCCATCAGTGAGTTCGGACTAGAGGCAGATACGCAGTATTTT. Protein: CAISEFGLEADTQYF.

The rearrangement uses TRBV10-3 and TRBJ2-1; the match to TRBD1 covers 12 bases. Near its end, the DNA agrees better with TRBJ2-5, so the J call may be wrong. The CDR3 spans 16 residues. Germline CDR1 ENHRY, CDR2 SYGVKD. CDR3 sequence reads: CAIREPGTGGAETQYF. The CDR3 DNA follows: TGTGCCATCAGGGAACCCGGGACAGGGGGCGCGGAGACCCAGTACTTC.

This clonotype was seen a few times. This chain links TRBV20-1 with TRBJ2-1; D remains ambiguous. The CDR3 spans 11 residues. Trimming pared 3 bases from V and 8 bases from J, leaving 8 bases between. Germline CDR1 reads DFQATT; CDR2 reads SNEGSKA (reference sequence). CDR3 protein: CSASILDEQFF. In DNA form, the CDR3 reads TGCAGTGCTAGTATCTTGGATGAGCAGTTCTTC.

This clonotype was recorded a few times. The V and J genes are TRBV10-3 and TRBJ1-5; D uncertain. The CDR3 covers 15 residues. V lost 4 bases and J 2 bases, leaving 12 bases between the germline ends. The germline V gene has CDR1 ENHRY and CDR2 SYGVKD. The CDR3 sequence is CAISVSNIGNQPQHF. CDR3 DNA: TGTGCCATCAGTGTGAGCAATATCGGCAATCAGCCCCAGCATTTT.

Only a few counts were recorded for this clonotype. This chain joins TRBV18 and TRBJ2-1; D is unclear. The J call is uncertain, as TRBJ2-7 better fits the DNA end. Germline V gene data show CDR1 as KGHSH and CDR2 as LQKENI. The CDR3 sequence is 14 residues long. The CDR3 DNA follows: TGTGCCAGCTCACCACCCGGGTTTACGGACGAGCAGTACTTC. This translates into CASSPPGFTDEQYF.

This clonotype showed up just a few times. V and J are TRBV6-2 or TRBV6-3 and TRBJ2-7; the match to TRBD2 covers 9 bases. Trimming at V came to 3 bases and at J to 9 bases, leaving 12 bases not matched to a gene. This CDR3 is 15 amino acids long. Germline loops: CDR1 MNHEY, CDR2 SVGEGT. CDR3 DNA sequence: TGTGCCAGCAGTTATCCAGCGGGAGGCGGCTTGGGGCAGTACTTC. Translating it yields CASSYPAGGGLGQYF.

A few counts support this clonotype. The V and J genes are TRBV6-1 and TRBJ1-2, with 7 bases aligning to TRBD1. Germline V gene lookup returns CDR1 MNHNS and CDR2 SASEGT. With V trimmed by 1 base and J by 6 bases, 5 bases remained unmatched. The CDR3 spans 14 residues. CDR3: CASSEGRGRDGYTF. For the CDR3, the DNA is TGTGCCAGCAGTGAAGGGAGGGGGCGCGATGGCTACACCTTC.

The count of this clonotype is one. This chain connects TRBV18 to TRBJ2-5; D possibly corresponds to TRBD1 (5 bases). V gave up 0 bases and J gave up 4 bases, with 12 bases separating them. The CDR3 loop spans 15 amino acids. The germline gives CDR1 KGHSH, CDR2 LQKENI. The CDR3 reads CASSPPNQQGETQYF. CDR3 in DNA: TGTGCCAGCTCACCACCGAATCAGCAGGGAGAGACCCAGTACTTC.